This T cell receptor (beta chain) was identified during a study of blood T cell repertoires in COVID-19. Sequencing used immunoSEQ multiplex PCR; TCRdb keeps in-frame clones, though not all of them. The data show around 250,000 clones, with just under 90% seen just once and over 3.5% held by the top ten. V was clipped by 2 bases and J by 3 bases; unmatched bases: 1. The V gene's germline CDR1 is MGHRA and CDR2 YSYEKL. This CDR3 contains 15 residues. Participants were aged about 18 to 90 years, lived in 24 US areas, and enrolled virtually. This sequence originates from a woman younger than 45 with acute COVID-19. Input material: PBMCs or T cells enriched from blood (not recorded which). V and J are TRBV4-1 and TRBJ2-2, with 9 bases that match TRBD1. The CDR3 loop is CASSQRTGDTGELFF. CDR3 DNA sequence: TGCGCCAGCAGCCAAAGGACAGGGGACACCGGGGAGCTGTTTTTT.